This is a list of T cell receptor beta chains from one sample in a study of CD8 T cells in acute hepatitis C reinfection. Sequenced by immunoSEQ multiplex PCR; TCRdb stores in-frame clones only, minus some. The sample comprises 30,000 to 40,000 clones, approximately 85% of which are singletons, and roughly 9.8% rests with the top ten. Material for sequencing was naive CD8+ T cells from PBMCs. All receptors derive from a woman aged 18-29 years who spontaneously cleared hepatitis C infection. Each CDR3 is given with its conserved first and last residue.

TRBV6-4 CASSVRPWLPQHF
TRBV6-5 CASRGPGPMEQYF
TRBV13 CASSEGQQETQYF
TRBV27 CASFPTGEIYTEAFF
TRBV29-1 CSVEVSVPNYGYTF
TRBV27 CASSPGQGLWGYTF
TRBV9 CASSAGQAYEQYF
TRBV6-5 CASSLSSLDEKLFF
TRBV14 CASSQVRTVEQYF
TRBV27 CASSTGGVFLYGYTF
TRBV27 CASSLGLDYEQYF
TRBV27 CASSQDGYEQYF
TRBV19 CASSITLLDTDTQYF
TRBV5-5 CASSFDRAWNPEAFF
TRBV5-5 CASSPRHSGQQYQETQYF
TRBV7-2 CASSSEYNEQFF
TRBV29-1 CSVPDRGYGYTF
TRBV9 CASSVGSAGNTEAFF
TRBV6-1 CASSEAGDVYEQYF
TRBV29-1 CSAGQGGTEAFF
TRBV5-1 CASSVRDMNTEAFF
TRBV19 CASSPQAERYNEQFF
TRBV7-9 CASSPPGDIQYF
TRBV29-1 CSVVGLLHPAQPTTDTQYF
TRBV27 CASSFKGGGELFF